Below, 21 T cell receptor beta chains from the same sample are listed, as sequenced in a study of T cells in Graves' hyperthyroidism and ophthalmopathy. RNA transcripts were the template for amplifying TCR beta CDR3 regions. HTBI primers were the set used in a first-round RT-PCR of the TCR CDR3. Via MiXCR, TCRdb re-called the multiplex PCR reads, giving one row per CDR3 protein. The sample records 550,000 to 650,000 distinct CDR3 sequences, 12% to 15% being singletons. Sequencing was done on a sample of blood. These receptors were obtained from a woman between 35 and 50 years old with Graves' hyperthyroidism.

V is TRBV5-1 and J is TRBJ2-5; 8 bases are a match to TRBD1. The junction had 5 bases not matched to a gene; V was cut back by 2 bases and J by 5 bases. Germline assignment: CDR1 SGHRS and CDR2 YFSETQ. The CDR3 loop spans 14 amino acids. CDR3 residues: CASSFRDRLETQYF. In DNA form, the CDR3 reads TGCGCCAGCAGCTTCAGGGACAGGTTGGAGACCCAGTACTTC.

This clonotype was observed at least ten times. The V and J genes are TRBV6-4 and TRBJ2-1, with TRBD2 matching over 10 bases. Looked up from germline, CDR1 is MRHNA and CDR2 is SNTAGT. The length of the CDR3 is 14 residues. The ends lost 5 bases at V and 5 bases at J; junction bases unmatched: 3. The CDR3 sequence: CASSPSGSNNEQFF. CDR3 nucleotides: TGTGCCAGCAGTCCTAGCGGGAGCAACAATGAGCAGTTCTTC.

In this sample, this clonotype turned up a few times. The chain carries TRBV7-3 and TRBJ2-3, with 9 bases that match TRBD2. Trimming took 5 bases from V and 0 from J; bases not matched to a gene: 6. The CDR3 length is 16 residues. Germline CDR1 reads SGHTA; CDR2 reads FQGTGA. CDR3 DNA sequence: TGTGCCAGCAGCCTGGGGACTAGCCCTAGCACAGATACGCAGTATTTT. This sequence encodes CASSLGTSPSTDTQYF. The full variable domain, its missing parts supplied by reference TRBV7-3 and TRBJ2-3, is GAGVSQTPSNKVTEKGKYVELRCDPISGHTALYWYRQSLGQGPEFLIYFQGTGAADDSGLPNDRFFAVRPEGSVSTLKIQRTERGDSAVYLCASSLGTSPSTDTQYFGPGTRLTVL.

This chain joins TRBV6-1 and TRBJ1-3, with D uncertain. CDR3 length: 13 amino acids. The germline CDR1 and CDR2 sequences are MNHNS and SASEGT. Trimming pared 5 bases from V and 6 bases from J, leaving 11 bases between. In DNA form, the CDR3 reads TGTGCCAGCAGTTCCTCACTTGAAAACACCATATATTTT. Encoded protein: CASSSSLENTIYF.

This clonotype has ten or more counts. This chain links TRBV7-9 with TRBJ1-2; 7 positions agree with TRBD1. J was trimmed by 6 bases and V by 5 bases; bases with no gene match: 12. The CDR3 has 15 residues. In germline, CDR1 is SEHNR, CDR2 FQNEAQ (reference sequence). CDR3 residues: CASSLRQGGWNGYTF. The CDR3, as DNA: TGTGCCAGCAGCCTCCGACAGGGAGGGTGGAATGGCTACACCTTC.

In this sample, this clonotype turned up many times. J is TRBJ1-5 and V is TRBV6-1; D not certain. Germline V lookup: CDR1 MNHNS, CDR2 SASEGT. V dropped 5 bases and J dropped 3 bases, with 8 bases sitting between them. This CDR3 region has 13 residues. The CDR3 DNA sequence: TGTGCCAGCAGTCGCGTCCTCAATCAGCCCCAGCATTTT. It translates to CASSRVLNQPQHF.

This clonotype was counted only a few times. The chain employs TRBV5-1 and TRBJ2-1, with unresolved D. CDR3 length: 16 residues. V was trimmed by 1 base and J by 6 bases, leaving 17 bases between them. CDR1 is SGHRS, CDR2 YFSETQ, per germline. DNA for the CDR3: TGCGCCAGCAGCTTGAGACCCCCCCTTACCCCCAATGAGCAGTTCTTC. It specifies CASSLRPPLTPNEQFF.

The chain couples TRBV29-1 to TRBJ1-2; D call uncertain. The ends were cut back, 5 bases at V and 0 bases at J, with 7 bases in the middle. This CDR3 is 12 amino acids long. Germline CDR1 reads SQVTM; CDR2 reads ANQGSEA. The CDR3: CSVRGANYGYTF. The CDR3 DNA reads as TGCAGCGTTCGGGGAGCTAACTATGGCTACACCTTC.

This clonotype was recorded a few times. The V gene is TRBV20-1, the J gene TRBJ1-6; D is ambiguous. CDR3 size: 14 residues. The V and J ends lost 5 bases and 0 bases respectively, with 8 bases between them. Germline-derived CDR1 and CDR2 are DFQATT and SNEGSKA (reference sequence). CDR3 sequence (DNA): TGCAGTGCTTCCAAGAGCTCCTATAATTCACCCCTCCACTTT. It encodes CSASKSSYNSPLHF.

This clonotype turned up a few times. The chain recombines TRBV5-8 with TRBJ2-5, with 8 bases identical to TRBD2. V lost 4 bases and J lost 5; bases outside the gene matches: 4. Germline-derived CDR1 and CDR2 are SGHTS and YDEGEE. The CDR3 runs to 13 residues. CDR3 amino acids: CASSRAGVETQYF. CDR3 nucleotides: TGTGCCAGCAGCCGAGCGGGAGTTGAGACCCAGTACTTC.

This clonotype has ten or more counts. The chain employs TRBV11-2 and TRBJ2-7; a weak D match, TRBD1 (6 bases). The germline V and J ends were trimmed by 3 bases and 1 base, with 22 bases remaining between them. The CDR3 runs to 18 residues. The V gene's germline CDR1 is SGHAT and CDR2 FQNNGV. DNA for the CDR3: TGTGCCAGCAGCTTCGCCCTGGGCAGCCTGAGGGGGTCCTACGAGCAGTACTTC. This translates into CASSFALGSLRGSYEQYF.

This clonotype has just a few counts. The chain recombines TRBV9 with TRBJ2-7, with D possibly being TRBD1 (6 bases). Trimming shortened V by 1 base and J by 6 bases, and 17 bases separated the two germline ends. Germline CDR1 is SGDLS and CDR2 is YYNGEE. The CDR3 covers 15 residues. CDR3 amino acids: CASSVSTGQSTEQYF. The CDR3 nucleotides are TGTGCCAGCAGCGTATCCACAGGACAGTCGACCGAGCAGTACTTC.

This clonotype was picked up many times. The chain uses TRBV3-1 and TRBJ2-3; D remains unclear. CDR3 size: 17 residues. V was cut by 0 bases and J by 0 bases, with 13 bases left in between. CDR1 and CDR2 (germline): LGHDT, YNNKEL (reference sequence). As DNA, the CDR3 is TGTGCCAGCAGCCAAGATCGCCCCGGCAGAAGCACAGATACGCAGTATTTT. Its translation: CASSQDRPGRSTDTQYF.

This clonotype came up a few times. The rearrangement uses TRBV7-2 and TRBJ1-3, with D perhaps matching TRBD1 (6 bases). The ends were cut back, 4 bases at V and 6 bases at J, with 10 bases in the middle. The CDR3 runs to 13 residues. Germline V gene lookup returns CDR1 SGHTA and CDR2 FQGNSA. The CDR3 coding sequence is TGTGCCAGCAGCTCAGGGGATACAAACACCATATATTTT. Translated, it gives CASSSGDTNTIYF.

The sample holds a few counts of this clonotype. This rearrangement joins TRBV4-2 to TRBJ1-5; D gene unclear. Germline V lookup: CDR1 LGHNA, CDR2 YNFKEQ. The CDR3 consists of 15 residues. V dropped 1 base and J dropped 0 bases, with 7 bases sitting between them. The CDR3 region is CASSQGEDSNQPQHF. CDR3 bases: TGTGCCAGCAGCCAAGGGGAAGATAGCAATCAGCCCCAGCATTTT.

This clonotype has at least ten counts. The CDR3 DNA is TGTGCCAGCAGAGCTTCCCCCACGGGAGTGGGAGATACGCAGTATTTT. Residues: CASRASPTGVGDTQYF. The chain recombines TRBV12-3 or TRBV12-4 with TRBJ2-3; a weak D match, TRBD2 (6 bases). There are 16 residues in the CDR3. V was trimmed by 6 bases and J by 5 bases, leaving 21 bases between them.

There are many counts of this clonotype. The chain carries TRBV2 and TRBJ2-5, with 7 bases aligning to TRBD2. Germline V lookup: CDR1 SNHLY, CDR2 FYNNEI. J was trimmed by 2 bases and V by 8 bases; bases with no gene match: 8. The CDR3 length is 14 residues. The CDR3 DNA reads TGTGCCAGCCGAGCGGGGTTCGCGCAAGAGACCCAGTACTTC. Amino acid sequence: CASRAGFAQETQYF.

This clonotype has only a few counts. CDR3 region: CASSSGRDQPQHF. CDR3 nucleotide sequence: TGTGCCAGCTCATCCGGGAGAGATCAGCCCCAGCATTTT. The chain couples TRBV18 to TRBJ1-5; D is ambiguous. The CDR3 extends over 13 amino acids. V shed 5 bases and J shed 5 bases, with 10 bases lying between them. The V gene's germline CDR1 is KGHSH and CDR2 LQKENI.

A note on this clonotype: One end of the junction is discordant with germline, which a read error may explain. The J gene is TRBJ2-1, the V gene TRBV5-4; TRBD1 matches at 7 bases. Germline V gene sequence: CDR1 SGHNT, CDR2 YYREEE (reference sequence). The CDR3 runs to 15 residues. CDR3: CASILGQTSYNEQFF. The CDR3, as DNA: TGTGCCAGCATCTTGGGACAGACCTCCTACAATGAGCAGTTCTTC.

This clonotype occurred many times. CDR3 protein: CAWTPGPHRDTQYF. The CDR3 region has the DNA TGTGCCTGGACCCCGGGCCCCCATAGGGATACGCAGTATTTT. V gene TRBV30 combines with J gene TRBJ2-3; D is undetermined. In germline, CDR1 is GTSNPN, CDR2 SVGIG (reference sequence). The CDR3 consists of 14 residues. Trimming stripped 4 bases from V and 6 bases from J, with 17 bases between.

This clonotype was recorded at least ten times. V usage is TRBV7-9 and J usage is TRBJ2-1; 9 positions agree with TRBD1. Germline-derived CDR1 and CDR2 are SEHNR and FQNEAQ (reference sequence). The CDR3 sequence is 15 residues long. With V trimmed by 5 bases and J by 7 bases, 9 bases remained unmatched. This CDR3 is CASSLGGTGSNEQFF. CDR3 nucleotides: TGTGCCAGCAGCCTCGGCGGGACAGGGTCTAATGAGCAGTTCTTC. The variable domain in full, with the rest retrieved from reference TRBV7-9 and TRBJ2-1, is DTGVSQNPRHKITKRGQNVTFRCDPISEHNRLYWYRQTLGQGPEFLTYFQNEAQLEKSRLLSDRFSAERPKGSFSTLEIQRTEQGDSAMYLCASSLGGTGSNEQFFGPGTRLTVL.